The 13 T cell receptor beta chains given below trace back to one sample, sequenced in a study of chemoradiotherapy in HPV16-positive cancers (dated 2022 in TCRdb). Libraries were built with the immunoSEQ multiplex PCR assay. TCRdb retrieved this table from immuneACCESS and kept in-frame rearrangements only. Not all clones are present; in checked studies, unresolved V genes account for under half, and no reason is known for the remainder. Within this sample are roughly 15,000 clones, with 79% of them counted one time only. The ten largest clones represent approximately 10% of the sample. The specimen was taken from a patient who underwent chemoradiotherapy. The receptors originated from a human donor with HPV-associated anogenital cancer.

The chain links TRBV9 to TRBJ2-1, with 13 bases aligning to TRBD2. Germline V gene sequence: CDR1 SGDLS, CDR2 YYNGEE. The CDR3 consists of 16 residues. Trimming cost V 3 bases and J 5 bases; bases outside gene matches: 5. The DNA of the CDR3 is TGTGCCAGCAGCGCCGAACTAGCGGGGGGGAACAATGAGCAGTTCTTC. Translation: CASSAELAGGNNEQFF.

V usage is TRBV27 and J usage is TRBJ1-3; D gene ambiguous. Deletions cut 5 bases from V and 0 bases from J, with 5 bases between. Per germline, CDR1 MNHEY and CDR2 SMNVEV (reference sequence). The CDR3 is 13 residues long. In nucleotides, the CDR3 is TGTGCCAGCAGTCTTGGCTCTGGAAACACCATATATTTT. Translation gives CASSLGSGNTIYF.

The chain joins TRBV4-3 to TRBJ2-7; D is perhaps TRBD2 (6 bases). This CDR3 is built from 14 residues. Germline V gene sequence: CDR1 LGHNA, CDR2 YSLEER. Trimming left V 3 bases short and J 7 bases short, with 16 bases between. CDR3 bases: TGCGCCAGCAGCCACCGGGGGACGACGGGGGAGCAGTACTTC. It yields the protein CASSHRGTTGEQYF.

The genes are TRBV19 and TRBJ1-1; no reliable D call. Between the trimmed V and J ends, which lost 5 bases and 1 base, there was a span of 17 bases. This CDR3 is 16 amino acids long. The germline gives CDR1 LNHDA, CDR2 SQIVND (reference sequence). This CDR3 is CASSSAPGPSNTEAFF. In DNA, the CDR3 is TGTGCCAGTAGTTCCGCACCCGGACCCTCGAACACTGAAGCTTTCTTT.

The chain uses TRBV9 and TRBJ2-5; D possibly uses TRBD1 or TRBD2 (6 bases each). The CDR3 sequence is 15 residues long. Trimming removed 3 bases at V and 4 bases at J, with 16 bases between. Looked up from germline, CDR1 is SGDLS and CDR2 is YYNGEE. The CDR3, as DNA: TGTGCCAGCAGCGCCGACGGCAGGGGAGGAGAGACCCAGTACTTC. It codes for CASSADGRGGETQYF.

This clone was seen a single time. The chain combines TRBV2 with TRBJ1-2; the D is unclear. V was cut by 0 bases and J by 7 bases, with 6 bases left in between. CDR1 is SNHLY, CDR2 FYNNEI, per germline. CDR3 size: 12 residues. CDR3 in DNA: TGTGCCAGCAGTGAAGCTCAGGCTGGCTACACCTTC. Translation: CASSEAQAGYTF.

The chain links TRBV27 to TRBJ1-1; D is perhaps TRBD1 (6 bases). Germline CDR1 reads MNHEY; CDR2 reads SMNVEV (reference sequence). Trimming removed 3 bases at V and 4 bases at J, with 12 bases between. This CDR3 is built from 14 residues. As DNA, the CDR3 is TGTGCCAGCAGTTTGGGGGGCGGGATCACTGAAGCTTTCTTT. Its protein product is CASSLGGGITEAFF.

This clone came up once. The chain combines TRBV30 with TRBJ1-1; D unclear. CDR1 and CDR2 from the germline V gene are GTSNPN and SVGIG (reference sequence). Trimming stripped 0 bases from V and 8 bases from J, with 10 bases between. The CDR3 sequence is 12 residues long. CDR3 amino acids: CAWSVFTEEAFF. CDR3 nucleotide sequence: TGTGCCTGGAGTGTATTTACCGAAGAAGCTTTCTTT.

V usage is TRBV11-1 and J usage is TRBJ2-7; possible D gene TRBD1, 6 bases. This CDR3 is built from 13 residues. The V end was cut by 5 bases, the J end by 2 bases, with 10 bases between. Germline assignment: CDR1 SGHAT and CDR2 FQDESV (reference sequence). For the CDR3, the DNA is TGTGCCAGCAGCCATAGACAGGCCTACGAGCAGTACTTC. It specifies CASSHRQAYEQYF.

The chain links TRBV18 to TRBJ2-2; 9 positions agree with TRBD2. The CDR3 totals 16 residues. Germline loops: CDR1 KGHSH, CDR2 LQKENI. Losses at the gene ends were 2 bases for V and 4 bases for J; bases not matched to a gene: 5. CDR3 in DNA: TGTGCCAGCTCACCATACCTAGCGGGGTTCACCGGGGAGCTGTTTTTT. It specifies CASSPYLAGFTGELFF. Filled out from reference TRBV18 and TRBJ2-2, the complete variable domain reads NAGVMQNPRHLVRRRGQEARLRCSPMKGHSHVYWYRQLPEEGLKFMVYLQKENIIDESGMPKERFSAEFPKEGPSILRIQQVVRGDSAAYFCASSPYLAGFTGELFFGEGSRLTVL.

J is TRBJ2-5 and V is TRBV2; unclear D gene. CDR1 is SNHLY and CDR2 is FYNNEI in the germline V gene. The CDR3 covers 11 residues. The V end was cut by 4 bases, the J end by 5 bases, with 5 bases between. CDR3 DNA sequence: TGTGCCAGCAGTGTCGAGGAGACCCAGTACTTC. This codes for CASSVEETQYF.

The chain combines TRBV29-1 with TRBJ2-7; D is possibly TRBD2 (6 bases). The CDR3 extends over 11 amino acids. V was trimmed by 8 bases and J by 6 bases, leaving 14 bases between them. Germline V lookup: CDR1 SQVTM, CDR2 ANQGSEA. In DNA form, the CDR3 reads TGCAGCTCAAGGGACGGGGGCGAGCAGTACTTC. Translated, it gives CSSRDGGEQYF.

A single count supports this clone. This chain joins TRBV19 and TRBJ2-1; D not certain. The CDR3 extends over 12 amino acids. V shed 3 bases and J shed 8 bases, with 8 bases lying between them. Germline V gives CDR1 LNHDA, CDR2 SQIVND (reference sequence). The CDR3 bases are TGTGCCAGTAGTATTATGGGTTATGAGCAGTTCTTC. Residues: CASSIMGYEQFF.